This paragraph reports one T cell receptor beta chain. The sample belongs to a study of cytomegalovirus exposure and HLA in healthy donors. Germline V CDR1 and CDR2: SGHDT, YYEEEE. V shed 0 bases and J shed 1 base, with 8 bases lying between them. This CDR3 has 14 residues. The PCR was carried out with 60 Vbeta primers and 13 Jbeta primers. Only in-frame clones appear in the TCRdb table, and some are missing; sequencing was by immunoSEQ multiplex PCR. Here the sample spans roughly 140,000 clones, approximately 82% being singletons. When sampled, the donors appeared nominally healthy, though they likely had unrecorded immune exposures.

Sequencing used PBMCs. The clonotype originates from a woman aged 60 to 75 in good health and CMV-seropositive. The genes are TRBV5-6 and TRBJ2-7; D might be TRBD1 (6 bases). The DNA of the CDR3 is TGTGCCAGCAGCTTGGGGGGGCGATCCTACGAGCAGTACTTC. Protein sequence: CASSLGGRSYEQYF.